This T cell receptor (beta chain) was sequenced during a study of OX40 agonist ivuxolimab in advanced cancers. Sequencing was performed with immunoSEQ multiplex PCR; in TCRdb, only in-frame clones are kept and a portion is missing. This table has around 57,000 clones, 70% to 85% appearing once. V lost 0 bases to trimming and J lost 0 bases, with 9 bases between them. Germline values: CDR1 SEHNR, CDR2 FQNEAQ (reference sequence). This CDR3 is 16 amino acids long. At baseline, cycle 4 day 1, and cycle 7 day 1, blood was sampled. Material: CD4+ or CD8+ T cells sorted from blood, obtained in a trial of the OX40 agonist ivuxolimab. This receptor was obtained from an adult with an advanced solid tumor such as melanoma, head and neck, liver or kidney cancer. The chain links TRBV7-9 to TRBJ1-3, with D possibly matching TRBD1 (5 bases). CDR3 DNA: TGTGCCAGCAGCTTAGCGCATGGGGGCTCTGGAAACACCATATATTTT. Encoded protein: CASSLAHGGSGNTIYF.